These T cell receptor beta chains were read from a single sample in a study of radiation and T cells in renal cell carcinoma. Assay: immunoSEQ multiplex PCR; the TCRdb copy retains only in-frame clones and omits some. The profile shows about 130,000 clones, around nine tenths of them singletons. The sequencing here drew on blood, taken from a patient whose treatment included radiotherapy and nephrectomy. These receptors originate from a woman aged 45-60 years with renal cell carcinoma. The CDR3 runs from the conserved cysteine through the conserved F or W. A D gene is named only where the DNA matches it firmly. Where a row states a size, it is once, few, many or the class of an expanded clone; other rows omit it.

J: TRBJ2-2
size: NA
D: NA
V: TRBV4-1
CDR3: CASSALDGSVKSGELFF
DNA: TGCGCCAGCAGCGCACTGGACGGTAGCGTTAAGAGCGGGGAGCTGTTTTTT

J: TRBJ1-5
size: NA
D: NA
V: TRBV5-1
CDR3: CASKEGEGNQPQHF
DNA: TGCGCCAGCAAGGAGGGAGAAGGCAATCAGCCCCAGCATTTT

J: TRBJ2-7
size: NA
D: TRBD2
V: TRBV9
CDR3: CASSPYPPLAGDYEQYF
DNA: TGTGCCAGCAGCCCCTACCCGCCACTAGCGGGGGACTACGAGCAGTACTTC

J: TRBJ2-7
size: NA
D: NA
V: TRBV6-6
CDR3: CASSYSWEATGYEQYF
DNA: TGTGCCAGCAGTTACTCTTGGGAGGCTACGGGCTACGAGCAGTACTTC

J: TRBJ2-2
size: NA
D: NA
V: TRBV11-3
CDR3: CASSPASNTGELFF
DNA: TGTGCCAGCAGCCCGGCTTCGAACACCGGGGAGCTGTTTTTT

J: TRBJ1-4
size: few
D: TRBD1
V: TRBV10-3
CDR3: CAISRGQEEKLFF
DNA: TGTGCCATCAGCAGGGGGCAGGAAGAAAAACTGTTTTTT

J: TRBJ2-3
size: NA
D: TRBD1
V: TRBV6-1
CDR3: CASSARGYSSTDTQYF
DNA: TGTGCCAGCAGTGCCAGGGGGTACTCTAGCACAGATACGCAGTATTTT

J: TRBJ1-1
size: NA
D: NA
V: TRBV11-2
CDR3: CASSLAGADSTEAFF
DNA: TGTGCCAGCAGCTTAGCGGGGGCGGATAGCACTGAAGCTTTCTTT

J: TRBJ2-1
size: NA
D: TRBD2
V: TRBV5-4
CDR3: CASTKSSGGWYNEQFF
DNA: TGTGCCAGCACCAAGTCTAGCGGGGGGTGGTACAATGAGCAGTTCTTC

J: TRBJ1-2
size: NA
D: NA
V: TRBV5-1
CDR3: CASSLYGFGYTF
DNA: TGCGCCAGCAGCTTGTACGGGTTCGGCTACACCTTC

J: TRBJ2-3
size: NA
D: NA
V: TRBV5-1
CDR3: CASSLTPLRADTQYF
DNA: TGCGCCAGCAGCTTGACACCGCTAAGGGCAGATACGCAGTATTTT

J: TRBJ2-2
size: NA
D: NA
V: TRBV7-8
CDR3: CASSLVRLAPAGELFF
DNA: TGTGCCAGCAGCTTAGTGCGGCTAGCCCCGGCCGGGGAGCTGTTTTTT

J: TRBJ1-1
size: NA
D: NA
V: TRBV5-1
CDR3: CASSLEGVIEAFF
DNA: TGCGCCAGCAGCTTGGAAGGGGTAATAGAAGCTTTCTTT

J: TRBJ2-3
size: NA
D: TRBD2
V: TRBV19
CDR3: CASSNQRGAFSTDTQYF
DNA: TGTGCCAGTAGTAACCAGCGGGGGGCTTTTTCTACAGATACGCAGTATTTT

J: TRBJ1-2
size: NA
D: TRBD1
V: TRBV4-3
CDR3: CASSHDRGYGYTF
DNA: TGCGCCAGCAGCCACGACAGGGGCTATGGCTACACCTTC

J: TRBJ1-1
size: NA
D: TRBD1
V: TRBV19
CDR3: CARPAERPGTVNTEAFF
DNA: TGTGCCAGACCGGCAGAACGTCCCGGGACAGTTAACACTGAAGCTTTCTTT

J: TRBJ1-2
size: NA
D: TRBD1
V: TRBV6-5
CDR3: CASSYSMDRGGYTF
DNA: TGTGCCAGCAGTTACTCCATGGACAGGGGTGGCTACACCTTC

J: TRBJ1-6
size: NA
D: NA
V: TRBV7-8
CDR3: CASSLSGPLHF
DNA: TGTGCCAGCAGCTTATCAGGTCCCCTCCACTTT

J: TRBJ2-5
size: NA
D: NA
V: TRBV29-1
CDR3: CSVGENLGQETQYF
DNA: TGCAGCGTTGGCGAGAACCTGGGCCAAGAGACCCAGTACTTC

J: TRBJ2-5
size: NA
D: TRBD1
V: TRBV19
CDR3: CASSPTGLLQETQYF
DNA: TGTGCCAGTAGTCCGACAGGGTTGTTACAAGAGACCCAGTACTTC

J: TRBJ1-3
size: NA
D: NA
V: TRBV6-5
CDR3: CASSWGGSGNTIYF
DNA: TGTGCCAGCAGCTGGGGGGGATCTGGAAACACCATATATTTT

J: TRBJ1-5
size: NA
D: TRBD1
V: TRBV5-8
CDR3: CASSLGQGSNQPQHF
DNA: TGTGCCAGCAGCTTAGGACAGGGAAGCAATCAGCCCCAGCATTTT

J: TRBJ1-1
size: NA
D: TRBD1
V: TRBV9
CDR3: CASSADRASAEAFF
DNA: TGTGCCAGCAGCGCCGACAGGGCGAGCGCTGAAGCTTTCTTT

J: TRBJ2-7
size: NA
D: TRBD1
V: TRBV18
CDR3: CASSPGRGLYEQYF
DNA: TGTGCCAGCTCACCGGGTAGGGGGCTCTACGAGCAGTACTTC

J: TRBJ2-1
size: NA
D: NA
V: TRBV2
CDR3: CASSSLSGPGGDEQFF
DNA: TGTGCCAGCAGTTCTCTTTCGGGGCCCGGCGGCGATGAGCAGTTCTTC

J: TRBJ1-2
size: NA
D: NA
V: TRBV18
CDR3: CASSQTTADRGYTF
DNA: TGTGCCAGCTCACAAACGACGGCAGATCGGGGCTACACCTTC

J: TRBJ2-1
size: NA
D: TRBD1
V: TRBV11-2
CDR3: CASSPRGGTGGFYEQFF
DNA: TGTGCCAGCAGCCCCCGGGGGGGGACAGGGGGCTTCTATGAGCAGTTCTTC

J: TRBJ1-2
size: NA
D: NA
V: TRBV28
CDR3: CASSLSGEGYTF
DNA: TGTGCCAGCAGTTTATCGGGGGAAGGCTACACCTTC

J: TRBJ1-5
size: NA
D: NA
V: TRBV7-9
CDR3: CASDKGPPGNQPQHF
DNA: TGTGCCAGCGATAAGGGACCCCCGGGGAATCAGCCCCAGCATTTT

J: TRBJ1-2
size: NA
D: NA
V: TRBV15
CDR3: CATSSRTVSNYGYTF
DNA: TGTGCCACCAGCAGCCGGACAGTCTCTAACTATGGCTACACCTTC

J: TRBJ1-5
size: NA
D: TRBD1
V: TRBV6-6
CDR3: CASSYRDRGFNQPQHF
DNA: TGTGCCAGCAGTTACAGAGACAGGGGATTCAATCAGCCCCAGCATTTT

J: TRBJ2-5
size: NA
D: NA
V: TRBV6-1
CDR3: CASSDWYGLAGIETQYF
DNA: TGTGCCAGCAGTGACTGGTACGGCTTGGCAGGGATAGAGACCCAGTACTTC

J: TRBJ1-1
size: NA
D: TRBD1
V: TRBV30
CDR3: CAWETGTNTEAFF
DNA: TGTGCCTGGGAGACAGGGACAAACACTGAAGCTTTCTTT

J: TRBJ1-2
size: NA
D: NA
V: TRBV2
CDR3: CASSEAQGWVNYGYTF
DNA: TGTGCCAGCAGTGAAGCGCAGGGTTGGGTTAACTATGGCTACACCTTC

J: TRBJ2-6
size: NA
D: TRBD1
V: TRBV7-6
CDR3: CASAKGALGANVLTF
DNA: TGTGCCTCGGCGAAGGGGGCGCTTGGGGCCAACGTCCTGACTTTC

J: TRBJ1-3
size: NA
D: NA
V: TRBV7-2
CDR3: CASSFNRDSGNTIYF
DNA: TGTGCCAGCAGCTTTAACAGGGACTCTGGAAACACCATATATTTT

J: TRBJ2-5
size: few
D: TRBD2
V: TRBV5-4
CDR3: CASSIAGVQETQYF
DNA: TGTGCCAGCAGCATAGCGGGAGTACAAGAGACCCAGTACTTC

J: TRBJ1-2
size: NA
D: TRBD1
V: TRBV19
CDR3: CASSITGQGNYGYTF
DNA: TGTGCCAGTAGTATAACCGGACAGGGAAACTATGGCTACACCTTC

J: TRBJ2-3
size: NA
D: TRBD2
V: TRBV6-1
CDR3: CASTSGGTTDTQYF
DNA: TGTGCCAGCACCAGCGGGGGAACCACAGATACGCAGTATTTT

J: TRBJ1-2
size: NA
D: NA
V: TRBV5-8
CDR3: CASSLVQVYSGYTF
DNA: TGTGCCAGCAGCTTGGTCCAGGTGTATAGTGGCTACACCTTC

J: TRBJ1-2
size: NA
D: NA
V: TRBV5-6
CDR3: CASSLVRGYGYTF
DNA: TGTGCCAGCAGCTTGGTGCGGGGGTATGGCTACACCTTC

J: TRBJ2-3
size: NA
D: NA
V: TRBV20-1
CDR3: CSAPSTDTQYF
DNA: TGCAGTGCTCCCAGCACAGATACGCAGTATTTT

J: TRBJ2-3
size: NA
D: NA
V: TRBV19
CDR3: CATQDPSGTDTQYF
DNA: TGTGCCACCCAAGACCCGTCTGGAACAGATACGCAGTATTTT

J: TRBJ1-5
size: NA
D: NA
V: TRBV4-2
CDR3: CASSQELSTNQPQHF
DNA: TGTGCCAGCAGCCAAGAATTATCTACCAATCAGCCCCAGCATTTT

J: TRBJ2-3
size: NA
D: NA
V: TRBV18
CDR3: CASSPTATASTDTQYF
DNA: TGTGCCAGCTCACCAACGGCAACCGCTAGCACAGATACGCAGTATTTT

J: TRBJ2-5
size: NA
D: TRBD2
V: TRBV5-6
CDR3: CASSLETSGEYRRVQYF
DNA: TGTGCCAGCAGCTTGGAGACTAGCGGGGAGTATAGGAGAGTCCAGTACTTC

J: TRBJ2-1
size: NA
D: NA
V: TRBV7-2
CDR3: CASSRGSVNNEQFF
DNA: TGTGCCAGCAGTAGGGGGTCCGTAAACAATGAGCAGTTCTTC

J: TRBJ1-2
size: NA
D: NA
V: TRBV5-4
CDR3: CASSLEQGPTYGYTF
DNA: TGTGCCAGCAGCTTGGAGCAGGGGCCTACCTATGGCTACACCTTC

J: TRBJ2-7
size: once
D: NA
V: TRBV4-2
CDR3: CASSSHVRDSYEQYF
DNA: TGTGCCAGCAGCTCCCATGTTAGGGACTCCTACGAGCAGTACTTC

J: TRBJ1-2
size: once
D: NA
V: TRBV7-2
CDR3: CASSRGGQASNYGYTF
DNA: TGTGCCAGCAGCCGCGGTGGGCAGGCTTCTAACTATGGCTACACCTTC

J: TRBJ2-1
size: NA
D: NA
V: TRBV29-1
CDR3: CSVDPRNNEQFF
DNA: TGCAGCGTTGATCCTCGTAACAATGAGCAGTTCTTC

J: TRBJ2-7
size: NA
D: NA
V: TRBV5-6
CDR3: CASSLWVLMPGEQYF
DNA: TGTGCCAGCAGCTTGTGGGTTCTTATGCCCGGCGAGCAGTACTTC

J: TRBJ1-5
size: NA
D: TRBD1
V: TRBV19
CDR3: CASSIRGTARNSNQPQHF
DNA: TGTGCCAGTAGTATTAGGGGGACAGCCCGTAATAGCAATCAGCCCCAGCATTTT

J: TRBJ2-1
size: NA
D: TRBD1
V: TRBV7-2
CDR3: CASSLIDRGILGSYNEQFF
DNA: TGTGCCAGCAGCTTAATTGACAGGGGGATTTTGGGCTCCTACAATGAGCAGTTCTTC

J: TRBJ1-6
size: NA
D: TRBD1
V: TRBV23-1
CDR3: CASSQSPRRQGNNSPLHF
DNA: TGCGCCAGCAGTCAATCCCCCCGCAGACAGGGGAATAATTCACCCCTCCACTTT